The sequence of this T cell receptor (beta chain) was determined in a study of T cells after yellow fever vaccination. Across the whole study: Fractions containing few cells were prepared with SMART-Seq v4 Ultra Low Input. Findings and limits, study-wide: Although most clonotypes did not, a small share appeared in both CD4 and CD8 compartments. Booster samples showed a return of most primary-vaccination clones (almost 97% CD4, about 87% CD8).

Worth noting for this clonotype: Its antigen is unknown.

For TCR, cDNA came from 5'RACE template switching, which added a universal primer site and UMIs. Via MiXCR, TCRdb re-called the 5' RACE reads, giving one row per CDR3 protein. The sample includes around 300,000 distinct CDR3 sequences, 4% to 5.5% seen only once; the top ten take just under 20%. Sequences were derived from PBMCs, sampled 15 days after the yellow fever booster vaccination. The TCR was taken from a man younger than 35 who received the YFV17D yellow fever vaccine.

The CDR3 sequence is CASSESEGNSPLHF. In nucleotides, the CDR3 is TGTGCCAGCAGTGAATCCGAGGGAAACTCACCCCTCCACTTT. This chain uses TRBV2 with TRBJ1-6; no reliable D call. This CDR3 is built from 14 residues. Germline V gene sequence: CDR1 SNHLY, CDR2 FYNNEI. V was shortened by 2 bases and J by 10 bases, with 12 bases between the two germline ends.